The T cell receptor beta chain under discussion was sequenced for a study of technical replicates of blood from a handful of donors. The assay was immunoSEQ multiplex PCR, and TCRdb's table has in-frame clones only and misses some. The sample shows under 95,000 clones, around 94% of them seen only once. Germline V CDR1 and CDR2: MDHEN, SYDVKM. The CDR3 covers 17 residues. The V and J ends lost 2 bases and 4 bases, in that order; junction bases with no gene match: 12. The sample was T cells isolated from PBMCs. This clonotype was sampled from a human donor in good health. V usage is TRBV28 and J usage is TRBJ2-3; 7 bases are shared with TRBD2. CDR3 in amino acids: CASSLNLGGSGSDTQYF. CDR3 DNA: TGTGCCAGCAGTTTAAATCTTGGCGGGAGCGGATCAGATACGCAGTATTTT. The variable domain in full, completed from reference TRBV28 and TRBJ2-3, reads DVKVTQSSRYLVKRTGEKVFLECVQDMDHENMFWYRQDPGLGLRLIYFSYDVKMKEKGDIPEGYSVSREKKERFSLILESASTNQTSMYLCASSLNLGGSGSDTQYFGPGTRLTVL.